The source of this T cell receptor beta chain is a study of vaccination effects on CD4 cells after COVID-19. Study at large: A couple of convalescent patients gave samples 16 days and one week before vaccination. Points from the study as a whole: The post-vaccine spike-reactive clones of convalescents showed a predominance of new vaccine-induced clones.

V trimming: 8 bases; J trimming: 10 bases; junction bases outside the gene matches: 2. This CDR3 has 12 amino acids. Germline CDR1 SNHLY, CDR2 FYNNEI. In its sample, this clone was seen a few times. Its antigen remains unidentified. With the ViraFEST assay, the study expanded antigen-specific CD4+ T cells using viral peptide pools, then sequenced them. Between days 9 and 10 of culture, CD4+ T cells were separated out. From March to December 2020, the person had a SARS-CoV-2 infection that was confirmed by PCR. Days 3 and 7 saw half the medium replaced with IL-2 medium. Clones were sequenced by immunoSEQ multiplex PCR, and TCRdb holds only the in-frame ones, with some missing. Of 20,000 to 30,000 clones in the sample, roughly 71% were seen once.

This TCR came from a human donor who had a prior SARS-CoV-2 infection. This chain uses TRBV2 with TRBJ1-6; TRBD1 matches at 10 bases. Specimen: CD4+ T cells from PBMCs cultured with SARS-CoV-2 spike peptides, collected before COVID-19 vaccination. CDR3 in amino acids: CASGQGDSPLHF. CDR3 nucleotide sequence: TGTGCCAGCGGACAGGGGGACTCACCCCTCCACTTT.